This note documents a single T cell receptor (beta chain) sequence. Antigen specificity is unknown. Of the isolated RNA, all was reverse transcribed, and so the sequenced material was expressed TCRB transcripts. Assay used: immunoSEQ multiplex PCR; TCRdb lists only in-frame clones, some missing. The table records approximately 400,000 clones, roughly 15% of them present only once. This CDR3 spans 12 amino acids. Germline V gives CDR1 SEHNR, CDR2 FQNEAQ (reference sequence). V lost 4 bases and J 7 bases, leaving 10 bases between the germline ends. This sample was included in a study of beta chain features in type 1 diabetes. At the level of the study: Sorted cell examination encompassed 85 million to 140 million cells across all samples. Findings and limits, study-wide: It was among patients, rather than healthy donors, that naive, central memory and Treg TCRB repertoires appeared more similar.

Sequencing was carried out using naive CD4+ T cells from blood. The receptor was derived from a woman aged 18-29 years in good health. The gene calls are TRBV7-9 and TRBJ2-5, with unresolved D. Written as DNA, the CDR3 is TGTGCCAGCAGCTCAGGCTTGGGGACCCAGTACTTC. Protein sequence: CASSSGLGTQYF.